These 2 T cell receptor beta chains originate from one sample sequenced in a study of cytomegalovirus exposure and HLA in healthy donors. Both 60 Vbeta primers and 13 Jbeta primers went into the PCR. Profiled with immunoSEQ multiplex PCR; TCRdb holds only in-frame clones, not every one. The table includes around 90,000 clones, roughly 85% detected once. The sequenced sample was PBMCs. The source of these receptors is a man in his forties in good health and CMV-seropositive.

V and J are TRBV5-1 and TRBJ1-3, with 7 bases that match TRBD1. V trimming: 4 bases; J trimming: 0 bases; junction bases outside the gene matches: 16. CDR3 length equals 19 residues. Germline V gene data show CDR1 as SGHRS and CDR2 as YFSETQ. In DNA, the CDR3 is TGCGCCAGCAGCCCGCGACCGGGACAGAAGCAATTCTCTGGAAACACCATATATTTT. Translation gives CASSPRPGQKQFSGNTIYF. Full variable domain (outside the CDR3, taken from reference TRBV5-1 and TRBJ1-3): KAGVTQTPRYLIKTRGQQVTLSCSPISGHRSVSWYQQTPGQGLQFLFEYFSETQRNKGNFPGRFSGRQFSNSRSEMNVSTLELGDSALYLCASSPRPGQKQFSGNTIYFGEGSWLTVV.

The chain carries TRBV28 and TRBJ2-1; D gene unclear. Germline CDR1 is MDHEN and CDR2 is SYDVKM. Trimming shortened V by 3 bases and J by 0 bases, and 6 bases separated the two germline ends. The CDR3 is made up of 14 amino acids. The CDR3 DNA follows: TGTGCCAGCAGTTTTGATAGCTCCTACAATGAGCAGTTCTTC. This gives the protein CASSFDSSYNEQFF.